These 18 T cell receptor beta chains were sequenced from one sample in a study of T cells after posttransplantation cyclophosphamide. The method was immunoSEQ multiplex PCR; TCRdb's version includes in-frame clones alone and lacks a portion of them. The table lists roughly 19,000 clones, roughly 87% of them singletons. Cyclophosphamide on days +3 and +4 followed busulfan-fludarabine conditioning and a marrow graft. The sample in question was PBMCs, obtained after allogeneic stem cell transplant with posttransplant cyclophosphamide. The source of these receptors is a female patient between 40 and 55 years old who received an allogeneic stem cell transplant from a related donor, was CMV-positive, and had no GVHD. Some of the T cells might come from the graft donor.

This rearrangement joins TRBV6-1 to TRBJ2-7; D unclear. The germline V and J ends were trimmed by 2 bases and 8 bases, with 16 bases remaining between them. CDR1 and CDR2 (germline): MNHNS, SASEGT. The CDR3 totals 14 residues. The DNA for the CDR3 is TGTGCCAGCAGTGAAATGGAAGCGCCCTCTCAGCAGTACTTC. Translated: CASSEMEAPSQQYF.

CDR3 sequence (DNA): TGTGCCAGTGGAGATTTGCAAAACACTGAAGCTTTCTTT. It encodes CASGDLQNTEAFF. The chain links TRBV27 to TRBJ1-1; D gene uncertain. Germline CDR1 reads MNHEY; CDR2 reads SMNVEV (reference sequence). Trimming stripped 9 bases from V and 2 bases from J, with 13 bases between. The CDR3 is 13 amino acids.

CDR3 region: CASSLSSNTGELFF. The DNA of the CDR3 is TGCGCCAGCAGCTTAAGCTCGAACACCGGGGAGCTGTTTTTT. This rearrangement joins TRBV5-1 to TRBJ2-2, with D hard to call. With 2 bases removed from V and 0 bases from J, the gap between germline ends came to 5 bases. Looked up from germline, CDR1 is SGHRS and CDR2 is YFSETQ. This CDR3 has 14 amino acids.

J is TRBJ2-5 and V is TRBV18; no reliable D call. Per germline, CDR1 KGHSH and CDR2 LQKENI. The CDR3 consists of 12 residues. V lost 6 bases to trimming and J lost 2 bases, with 7 bases between them. For the CDR3, the DNA is TGTGCCAGCTCTCTCCTTCAAGAGACCCAGTACTTC. Encoded protein: CASSLLQETQYF.

The sample holds a few counts of this clone. This sequence joins TRBV10-3 and TRBJ1-2; D ambiguous. This CDR3 contains 12 residues. V lost 3 bases and J lost 5, with 7 bases in between. The germline CDR1 and CDR2 sequences are ENHRY and SYGVKD. The CDR3: CAISERTYGYTF. CDR3 bases: TGTGCCATCAGTGAACGGACTTATGGCTACACCTTC.

This sequence joins TRBV25-1 and TRBJ2-2, with a tentative D call TRBD1 (5 bases). The CDR3 sequence is 14 residues long. Germline V gene lookup returns CDR1 MGHDK and CDR2 SYGVNS. V was pared by 6 bases and J by 2 bases, with 10 bases between. In DNA form, the CDR3 reads TGTGCCAGCAGACGTACAGGAAACACCGGGGAGCTGTTTTTT. Translating it yields CASRRTGNTGELFF.

The chain is built from TRBV27 and TRBJ2-1; 12 nucleotides match TRBD2. The CDR3 has 15 residues. V was clipped by 5 bases and J by 3 bases; unmatched bases: 2. From germline, CDR1 is MNHEY and CDR2 SMNVEV (reference sequence). The CDR3 sequence is CASSPGLAGYNEQFF. The CDR3 DNA is TGTGCCAGCAGTCCGGGACTAGCGGGCTACAATGAGCAGTTCTTC.

This chain connects TRBV4-3 to TRBJ2-7, with a possible D match to TRBD2 (6 bases). The CDR3 has 13 residues. The V gene lost 3 bases and the J gene lost 5 bases, with 11 bases spanning the gap. Germline V gives CDR1 LGHNA, CDR2 YSLEER. CDR3 protein: CASSQGGRHEQYF. The CDR3 coding sequence is TGCGCCAGCAGCCAGGGGGGAAGGCACGAGCAGTACTTC.

This chain uses TRBV7-9 with TRBJ2-5; 14 bases are a match to TRBD2. This CDR3 has 16 amino acids. The V gene end was trimmed by 6 bases and the J gene end by 5 bases; junction bases not matched to a gene: 8. Germline V CDR1 and CDR2: SEHNR, FQNEAQ (reference sequence). The CDR3 nucleotides read TGTGCCAGCAGGGGACTAGCGGGAGCTCCGGGGGAGACCCAGTACTTC. Its translation is CASRGLAGAPGETQYF.

The genes are TRBV6-5 and TRBJ2-5; 8 nucleotides line up with TRBD1. Trimming at V came to 5 bases and at J to 4 bases, leaving 6 bases not matched to a gene. Per the germline V gene, CDR1 is MNHEY and CDR2 is SVGAGI. This CDR3 has 14 residues. The CDR3 bases are TGTGCCAGCAGTCTTTTAGGGACAGGAGAGACCCAGTACTTC. Translated: CASSLLGTGETQYF.

Here the CDR3 DNA reads TGTGCCAGCACGCGAGGGCAAGAGACCCAGTACTTC. It encodes CASTRGQETQYF. V usage is TRBV6-5 and J usage is TRBJ2-5, with D possibly being TRBD2 (5 bases). This CDR3 region has 12 residues. The germline gives CDR1 MNHEY, CDR2 SVGAGI. Trimming took off 7 bases at V and 2 bases at J, with 8 bases between the two ends.

The gene calls are TRBV14 and TRBJ2-2; TRBD2 matches 13 bases. The CDR3 has 16 amino acids. From germline, CDR1 is SGHDN and CDR2 FVKESK. Trimming took 5 bases from V and 2 from J; bases not matched to a gene: 2. CDR3: CASSGGLAGNTGELFF. The CDR3 coding sequence is TGTGCCAGCAGCGGGGGACTAGCGGGAAACACCGGGGAGCTGTTTTTT.

This rearrangement joins TRBV30 to TRBJ1-2; TRBD1 aligns across 9 bases. The germline gives CDR1 GTSNPN, CDR2 SVGIG (reference sequence). There are 13 residues in the CDR3. Losses at the gene ends were 4 bases for V and 7 bases for J; bases not matched to a gene: 7. CDR3 DNA sequence: TGTGCCTGGACTCGGACAGGGGAGGCTGGCTACACCTTC. Encoded protein: CAWTRTGEAGYTF.

The chain uses TRBV7-3 and TRBJ2-7; 14 bases match TRBD2. With 0 bases clipped from V and 3 bases from J, the junction kept 1 base outside the gene matches. This CDR3 region has 16 residues. CDR1 SGHTA and CDR2 FQGTGA come from the germline V gene. The CDR3 is CASSLTGLAGGYEQYF. CDR3 bases: TGTGCCAGCAGCTTAACCGGACTAGCGGGAGGCTACGAGCAGTACTTC.

This clone appeared once. V gene TRBV19 combines with J gene TRBJ1-4; unclear D gene. The V gene's germline CDR1 is LNHDA and CDR2 SQIVND (reference sequence). This CDR3 has 16 amino acids. V lost 5 bases and J lost 7, with 20 bases in between. CDR3 sequence: CASSYPRNSAGEKLFF. The CDR3 coding sequence is TGTGCCAGTAGTTATCCAAGGAATTCAGCGGGTGAAAAACTGTTTTTT.

The chain carries TRBV7-2 and TRBJ2-1, with TRBD2 as a possible D gene (6 bases). The CDR3 sequence is 15 residues long. Between the trimmed V and J ends, which lost 3 bases and 3 bases, there was a span of 12 bases. CDR1 is SGHTA, CDR2 FQGNSA, per germline. Here the CDR3 DNA reads TGTGCCAGCAGCTTGGTATCGGGGGTCTACAATGAGCAGTTCTTC. Translated: CASSLVSGVYNEQFF.

V usage is TRBV28 and J usage is TRBJ1-5; 8 bases are a match to TRBD1. This CDR3 comprises 13 residues. Germline-derived CDR1 and CDR2 are MDHEN and SYDVKM. The trim removed 7 bases at V and 2 bases at J, leaving 1 base unmatched. CDR3 nucleotide sequence: TGTGCCAGCATGACAGGGGGCAATCAGCCCCAGCATTTT. It translates to CASMTGGNQPQHF. Using reference TRBV28 and TRBJ1-5 for the parts outside the CDR3, the full variable domain is DVKVTQSSRYLVKRTGEKVFLECVQDMDHENMFWYRQDPGLGLRLIYFSYDVKMKEKGDIPEGYSVSREKKERFSLILESASTNQTSMYLCASMTGGNQPQHFGDGTRLSIL.

V and J are TRBV11-1 and TRBJ2-1; TRBD1 agrees at 9 bases. CDR3 length: 17 residues. Germline CDR1 and CDR2: SGHAT and FQDESV (reference sequence). With V trimmed by 3 bases and J by 0 bases, 6 bases remained unmatched. This chain's CDR3 is CASSLGQGPSSYNEQFF. CDR3 coding DNA: TGTGCCAGCAGCTTGGGACAGGGTCCTAGCTCCTACAATGAGCAGTTCTTC.